This T cell receptor beta chain was found in a study of blood T cell repertoires in COVID-19 (dated by TCRdb to between 2020 and 2021). In terms of the full investigation: Samples covering the acute and convalescent phases of COVID-19 were provided by collaborators in the United States, Italy and Spain. The prospective study material was composed of cDNA or gDNA derived from T cells, B-cell-depleted T cells, or PBMCs. Where HLA class I and class II types were available, the types were taken from metadata supplied by the sample provider, not from assay-based typing. The repertoires were released in a freely available public database meant as a resource for research on the immune response to SARS-CoV-2. A de-identified subject ID, COVID-19 status, age in years and sex were almost always included in the sample metadata. The samples were drawn from the first 160 participants of the ongoing ImmuneRACE study and from 950 to 1,500 subjects provided by 6 global collaborators. Deeply sampled blood TCRbeta repertoires from subjects exposed to, actively infected with, or recovered from COVID-19 were included in the dataset. What the authors observed across the whole study: The quantity of clinical and demographic metadata differed by source and by participant and was supplied without curation.

V is reduced by 6 bases and J by 3 bases, leaving a spacing of 9 bases between them. The CDR1 and CDR2 encoded by the germline V gene are MNHEY and SVGAGI. The CDR3 starts with the cysteine, ends with the phenylalanine, and has 13 residues. Only the CDR3 region is kept as DNA, spanning 39 bases read in frame from base 1. In regard to this clone: Its antigen is not yet known. Base qualities are not recorded, but no much larger clone differs from it by a single base.

Enrolling through a virtual design, the prospective study's participants ranged in age from roughly 18 to 95 years and lived across about two dozen United States geographic areas. In the prospective study, participants were assigned to cohorts based on the clinical history participants reported in a screening survey and a study questionnaire. In the prospective study, mobile phlebotomists collected whole blood, serum and a nasopharyngeal or oropharyngeal swab from each participant. Prospective study participants could optionally give additional blood draws and questionnaires over an approximately two-month period. Before DNA extraction, blood samples from the prospective study were shipped at room temperature or frozen. TCRbeta CDR3 regions were amplified from genomic DNA by means of the immunoSEQ Assay, a bias-controlled multiplex PCR. Per the original workflow: Within the assay, amplification of reference gene primers was used to estimate how many nucleated cells each sample contained. Sequence reads were collapsed and filtered to measure the absolute abundance of every unique TCRbeta CDR3 rearrangement. For each sample, productive Simpson clonality was calculated as the square root of Simpson's diversity index over productive rearrangements. TCRdb took over this immuneACCESS table, retaining in-frame rearrangements with V and J assigned. Such tables are incomplete; in checked studies, under half of the missing clones stem from an unresolved V gene, and the remainder is unexplained. That table furnishes V, J and clone size, whereas the DNA furnished D and trimming. A total of 220,000 or so clones appear in this sample, about 79% of them only once. Roughly 1.3% of the sample comes from the top ten.

The chain is assembled from TRBV6-5 and TRBJ2-1; no D gene call is confident. Sequenced material: PBMCs or T cells enriched from blood (not recorded which). This receptor was taken from a woman in her forties with acute COVID-19. The CDR3 protein: CASRSHSYNEQFF. The nucleotides are TGTGCCAGCAGATCCCACAGCTACAATGAGCAGTTCTTC.